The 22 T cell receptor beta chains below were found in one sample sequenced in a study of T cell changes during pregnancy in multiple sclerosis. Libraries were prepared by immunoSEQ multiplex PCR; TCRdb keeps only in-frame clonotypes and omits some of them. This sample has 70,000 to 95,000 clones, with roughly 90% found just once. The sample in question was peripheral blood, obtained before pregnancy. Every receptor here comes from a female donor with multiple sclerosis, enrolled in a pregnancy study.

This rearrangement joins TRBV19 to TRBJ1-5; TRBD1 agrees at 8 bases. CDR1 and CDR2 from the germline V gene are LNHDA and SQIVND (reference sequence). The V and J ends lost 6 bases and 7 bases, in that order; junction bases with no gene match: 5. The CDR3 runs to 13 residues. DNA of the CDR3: TGTGCCAGTAGCCCGGACAGGGAACAGCCCCAGCATTTT. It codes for CASSPDREQPQHF.

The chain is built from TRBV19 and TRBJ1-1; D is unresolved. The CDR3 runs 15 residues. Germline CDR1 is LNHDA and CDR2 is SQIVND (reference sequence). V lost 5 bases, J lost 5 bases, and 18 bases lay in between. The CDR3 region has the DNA TGTGCCAGTAGTGCTAATCCATCTAGAAGGACTGAAGCTTTCTTT. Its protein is CASSANPSRRTEAFF.

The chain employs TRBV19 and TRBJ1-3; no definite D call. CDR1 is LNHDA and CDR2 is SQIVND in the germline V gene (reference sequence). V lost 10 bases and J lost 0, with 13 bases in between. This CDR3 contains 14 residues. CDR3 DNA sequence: TGTGCCACGCGGGTAGGGATCTCTGGAAACACCATATATTTT. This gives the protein CATRVGISGNTIYF.

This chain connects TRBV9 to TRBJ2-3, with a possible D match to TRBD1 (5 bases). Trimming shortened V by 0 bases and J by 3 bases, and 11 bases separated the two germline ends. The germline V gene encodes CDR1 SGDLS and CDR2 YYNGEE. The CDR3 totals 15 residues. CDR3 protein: CASSVEQGGTDTQYF. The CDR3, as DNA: TGTGCCAGCAGCGTAGAGCAGGGTGGGACAGATACGCAGTATTTT.

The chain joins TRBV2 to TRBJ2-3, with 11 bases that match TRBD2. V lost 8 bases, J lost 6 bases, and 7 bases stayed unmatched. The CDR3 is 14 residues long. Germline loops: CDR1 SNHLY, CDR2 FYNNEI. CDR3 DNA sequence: TGTGCCAGCCATATAGCGGGGGGGCCCGATACGCAGTATTTT. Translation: CASHIAGGPDTQYF.

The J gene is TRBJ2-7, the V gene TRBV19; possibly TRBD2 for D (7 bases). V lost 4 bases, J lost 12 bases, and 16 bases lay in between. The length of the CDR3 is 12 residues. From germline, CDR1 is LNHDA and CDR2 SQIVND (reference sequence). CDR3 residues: CASSSGGRDLYF. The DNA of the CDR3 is TGTGCCAGTAGTAGCGGGGGCAGGGATCTGTACTTC.

The CDR3 spells CASSLANRGDTQYF. CDR3 nucleotides: TGCGCCAGCAGCTTGGCCAACAGGGGAGATACGCAGTATTTT. The chain carries TRBV5-1 and TRBJ2-3; TRBD1 aligns across 7 bases. This CDR3 spans 14 amino acids. V shed 0 bases and J 5 bases; nucleotides not matched to a gene: 3. The germline V gene encodes CDR1 SGHRS and CDR2 YFSETQ.

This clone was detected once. CDR3 in amino acids: CASSKEKGGDYPRSSYNEQFF. The CDR3 DNA sequence: TGTGCCAGCAGCAAGGAAAAGGGGGGGGACTACCCTAGGAGCTCCTACAATGAGCAGTTCTTC. The chain links TRBV21-1 to TRBJ2-1; the table gives TRBD2 as D, unverified against the DNA. TRBV21-1 is termed a pseudogene. The CDR3 consists of 21 residues.

The CDR3 coding sequence is TGTGCCAGCAGCGTAGATTTGGGCCGCAACTATGGCTACACCTTC. Protein product: CASSVDLGRNYGYTF. V usage is TRBV9 and J usage is TRBJ1-2; no clear D gene. The germline CDR1 and CDR2 sequences are SGDLS and YYNGEE. CDR3 length: 15 amino acids. Between the trimmed V and J ends, which lost 0 bases and 2 bases, there was a span of 11 bases.

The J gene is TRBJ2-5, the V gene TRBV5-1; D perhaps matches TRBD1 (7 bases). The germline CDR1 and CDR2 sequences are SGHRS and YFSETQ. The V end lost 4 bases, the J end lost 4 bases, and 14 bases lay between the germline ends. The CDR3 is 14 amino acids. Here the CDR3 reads CASSTGTAGETQYF. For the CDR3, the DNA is TGCGCCAGCAGCACCGGGACAGCGGGAGAGACCCAGTACTTC.

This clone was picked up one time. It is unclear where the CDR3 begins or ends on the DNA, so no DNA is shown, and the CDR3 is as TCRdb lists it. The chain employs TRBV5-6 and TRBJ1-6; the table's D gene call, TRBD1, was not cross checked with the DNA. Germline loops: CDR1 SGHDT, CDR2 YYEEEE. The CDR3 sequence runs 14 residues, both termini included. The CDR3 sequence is CASSLVGTGAPSHF.

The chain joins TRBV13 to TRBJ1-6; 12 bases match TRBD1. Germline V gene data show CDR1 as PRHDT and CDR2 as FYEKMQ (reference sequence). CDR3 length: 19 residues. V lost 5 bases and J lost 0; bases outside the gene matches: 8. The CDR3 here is CASSIGTGGFPSYNSPLHF. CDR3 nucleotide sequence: TGTGCCAGCAGCATCGGGACAGGGGGCTTCCCCTCCTATAATTCACCCCTCCACTTT.

The CDR3 coding sequence is TGCAGCGTCCGGGACAGGAGAACGAACACCGGGGAGCTGTTTTTT. Residues: CSVRDRRTNTGELFF. The rearrangement joins TRBV29-1 to TRBJ2-2, with 8 bases aligning to TRBD1. CDR1 is SQVTM and CDR2 is ANQGSEA in the germline V gene. This CDR3 contains 15 residues. J lost 0 bases, V lost 6 bases, and 6 bases had no gene match.

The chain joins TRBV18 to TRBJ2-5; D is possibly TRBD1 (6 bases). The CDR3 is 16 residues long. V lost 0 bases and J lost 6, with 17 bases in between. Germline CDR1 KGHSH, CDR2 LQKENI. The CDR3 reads CASSPPSTGVVKTQYF. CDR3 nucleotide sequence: TGTGCCAGCTCACCACCGTCGACAGGCGTAGTGAAGACCCAGTACTTC.

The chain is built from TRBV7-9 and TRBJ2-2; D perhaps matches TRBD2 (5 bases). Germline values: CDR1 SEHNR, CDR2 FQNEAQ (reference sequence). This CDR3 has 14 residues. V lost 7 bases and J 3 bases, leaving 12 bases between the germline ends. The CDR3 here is CASIGLGDTGELFF. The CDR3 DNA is TGTGCCAGCATAGGACTTGGGGACACCGGGGAGCTGTTTTTT. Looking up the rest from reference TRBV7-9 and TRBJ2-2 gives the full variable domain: DTGVSQNPRHKITKRGQNVTFRCDPISEHNRLYWYRQTLGQGPEFLTYFQNEAQLEKSRLLSDRFSAERPKGSFSTLEIQRTEQGDSAMYLCASIGLGDTGELFFGEGSRLTVL.

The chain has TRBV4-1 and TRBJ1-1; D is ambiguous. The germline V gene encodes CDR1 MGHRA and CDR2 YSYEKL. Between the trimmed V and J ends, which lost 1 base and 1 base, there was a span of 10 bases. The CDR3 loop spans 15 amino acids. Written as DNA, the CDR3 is TGCGCCAGCAGCCAAGTTCTCGGGAGGAACACTGAAGCTTTCTTT. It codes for CASSQVLGRNTEAFF.

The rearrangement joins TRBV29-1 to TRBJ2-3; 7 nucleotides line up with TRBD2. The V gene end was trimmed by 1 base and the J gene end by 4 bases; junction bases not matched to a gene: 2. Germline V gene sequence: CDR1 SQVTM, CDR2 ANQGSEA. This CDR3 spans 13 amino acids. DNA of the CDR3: TGCAGCGTTGAAGGGACTAGGGCAGATACGCAGTATTTT. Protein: CSVEGTRADTQYF.

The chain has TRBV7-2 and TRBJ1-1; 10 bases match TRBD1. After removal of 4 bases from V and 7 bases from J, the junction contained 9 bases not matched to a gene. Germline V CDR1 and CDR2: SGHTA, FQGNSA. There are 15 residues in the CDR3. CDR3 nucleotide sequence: TGTGCCAGCAGCTCAGGGACAGGGGAATTTGGTGAAGCTTTCTTT. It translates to CASSSGTGEFGEAFF.

In nucleotides, the CDR3 is TGTGCCTGGGGGGCGGTAGGGAATCAGCCCCAGCATTTT. It yields the protein CAWGAVGNQPQHF. The chain joins TRBV30 to TRBJ1-5; D is perhaps TRBD1 (5 bases). V lost 5 bases, J lost 4 bases, and 12 bases lay in between. The CDR3 spans 13 residues. Germline V CDR1 and CDR2: GTSNPN, SVGIG (reference sequence).

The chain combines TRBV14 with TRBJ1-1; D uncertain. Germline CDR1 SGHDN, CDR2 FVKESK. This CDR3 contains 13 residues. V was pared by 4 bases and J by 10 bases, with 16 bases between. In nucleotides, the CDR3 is TGTGCCAGCAGCCGAGGGTCCTACGACGGAGCTTTCTTT. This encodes CASSRGSYDGAFF. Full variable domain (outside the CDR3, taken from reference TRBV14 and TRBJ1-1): EAGVTQFPSHSVIEKGQTVTLRCDPISGHDNLYWYRRVMGKEIKFLLHFVKESKQDESGMPNNRFLAERTGGTYSTLKVQPAELEDSGVYFCASSRGSYDGAFFGQGTRLTVV.

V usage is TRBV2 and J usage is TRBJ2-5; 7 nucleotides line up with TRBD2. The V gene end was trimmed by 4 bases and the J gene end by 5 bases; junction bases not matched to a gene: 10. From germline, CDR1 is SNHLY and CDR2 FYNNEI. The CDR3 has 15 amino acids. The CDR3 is CASSGGGGAWETQYF. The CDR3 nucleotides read TGTGCCAGCAGTGGGGGGGGAGGGGCTTGGGAGACCCAGTACTTC.

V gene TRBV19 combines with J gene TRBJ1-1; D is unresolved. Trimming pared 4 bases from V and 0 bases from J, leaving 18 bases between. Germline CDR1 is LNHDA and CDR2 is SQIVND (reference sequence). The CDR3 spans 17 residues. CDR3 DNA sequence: TGTGCCAGTAGTACCGCTGGGCTTTATATACTGAACACTGAAGCTTTCTTT. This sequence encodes CASSTAGLYILNTEAFF.